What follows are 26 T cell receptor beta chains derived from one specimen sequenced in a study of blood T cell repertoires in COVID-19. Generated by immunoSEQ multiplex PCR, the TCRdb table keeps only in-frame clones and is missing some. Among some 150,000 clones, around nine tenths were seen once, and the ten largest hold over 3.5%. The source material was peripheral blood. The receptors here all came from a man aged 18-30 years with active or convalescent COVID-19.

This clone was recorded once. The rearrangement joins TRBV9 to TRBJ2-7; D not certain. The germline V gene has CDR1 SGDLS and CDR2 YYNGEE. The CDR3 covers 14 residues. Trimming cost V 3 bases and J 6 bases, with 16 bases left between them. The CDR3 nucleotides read TGTGCCAGCAGCGGGAGACCACATGGTGGCGAGCAGTACTTC. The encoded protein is CASSGRPHGGEQYF.

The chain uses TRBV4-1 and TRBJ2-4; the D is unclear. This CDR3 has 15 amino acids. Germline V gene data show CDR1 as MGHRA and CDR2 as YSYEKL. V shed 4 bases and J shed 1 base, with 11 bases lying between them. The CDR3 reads CASSRGMSAKNIQYF. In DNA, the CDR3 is TGCGCCAGCAGCCGAGGAATGTCGGCCAAAAACATTCAGTACTTC.

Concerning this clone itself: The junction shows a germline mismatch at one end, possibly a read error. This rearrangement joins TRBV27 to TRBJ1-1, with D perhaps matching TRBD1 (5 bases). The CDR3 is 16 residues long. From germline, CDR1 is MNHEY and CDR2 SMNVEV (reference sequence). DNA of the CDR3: TGTGCCAGCAGTTTAATCCGGGACTCCTCGCACACAGAAGCTTTCTTT. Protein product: CASSLIRDSSHTEAFF.

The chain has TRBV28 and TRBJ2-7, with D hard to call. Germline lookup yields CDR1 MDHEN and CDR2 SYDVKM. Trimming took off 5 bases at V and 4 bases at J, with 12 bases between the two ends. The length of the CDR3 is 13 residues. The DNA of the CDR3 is TGTGCCAGCAGTACCTCGCCCAGATACGAGCAGTACGTC. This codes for CASSTSPRYEQYV.

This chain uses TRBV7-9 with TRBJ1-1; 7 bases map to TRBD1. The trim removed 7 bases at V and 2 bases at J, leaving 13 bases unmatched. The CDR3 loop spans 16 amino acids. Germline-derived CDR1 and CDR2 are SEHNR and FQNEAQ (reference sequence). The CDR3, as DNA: TGTGCCAGCACCACAGTTTGGGGACAGTTTAACACTGAAGCTTTCTTT. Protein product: CASTTVWGQFNTEAFF. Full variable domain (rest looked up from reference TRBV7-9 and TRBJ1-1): DTGVSQNPRHKITKRGQNVTFRCDPISEHNRLYWYRQTLGQGPEFLTYFQNEAQLEKSRLLSDRFSAERPKGSFSTLEIQRTEQGDSAMYLCASTTVWGQFNTEAFFGQGTRLTVV.

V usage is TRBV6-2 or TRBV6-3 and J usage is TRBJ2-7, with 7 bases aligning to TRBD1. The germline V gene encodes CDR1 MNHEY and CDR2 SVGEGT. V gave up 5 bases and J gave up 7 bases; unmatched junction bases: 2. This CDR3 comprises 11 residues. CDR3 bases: TGTGCCAGCAGTGACAGGGTTGAGCAGTACTTC. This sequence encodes CASSDRVEQYF.

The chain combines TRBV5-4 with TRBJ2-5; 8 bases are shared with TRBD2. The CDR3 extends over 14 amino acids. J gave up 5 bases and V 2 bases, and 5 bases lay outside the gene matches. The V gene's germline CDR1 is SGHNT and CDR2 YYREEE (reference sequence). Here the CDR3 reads CASSFAGGSETQYF. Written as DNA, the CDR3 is TGTGCCAGCAGCTTTGCGGGGGGCAGTGAGACCCAGTACTTC.

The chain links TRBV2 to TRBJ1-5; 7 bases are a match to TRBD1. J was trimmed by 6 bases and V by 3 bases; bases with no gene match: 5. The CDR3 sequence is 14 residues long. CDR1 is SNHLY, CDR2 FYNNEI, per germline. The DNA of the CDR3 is TGTGCCAGCAGTGATAGGACAGGCGCTCAGCCCCAGCATTTT. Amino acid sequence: CASSDRTGAQPQHF.

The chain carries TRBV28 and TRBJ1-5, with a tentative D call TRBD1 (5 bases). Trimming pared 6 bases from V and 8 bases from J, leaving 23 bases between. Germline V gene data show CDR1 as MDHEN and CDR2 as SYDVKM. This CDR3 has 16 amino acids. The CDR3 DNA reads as TGTGCCAGCAGCATCTGGGGCGGCAGTACGGAAGAGCCCCAGCATTTT. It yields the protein CASSIWGGSTEEPQHF. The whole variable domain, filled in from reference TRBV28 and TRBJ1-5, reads DVKVTQSSRYLVKRTGEKVFLECVQDMDHENMFWYRQDPGLGLRLIYFSYDVKMKEKGDIPEGYSVSREKKERFSLILESASTNQTSMYLCASSIWGGSTEEPQHFGDGTRLSIL.

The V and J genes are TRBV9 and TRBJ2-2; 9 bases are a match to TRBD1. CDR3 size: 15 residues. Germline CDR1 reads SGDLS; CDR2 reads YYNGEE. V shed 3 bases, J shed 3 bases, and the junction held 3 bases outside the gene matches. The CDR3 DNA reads TGTGCCAGCAGCGAAAGGACAGGGGACACCGGGGAGCTGTTTTTT. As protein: CASSERTGDTGELFF.

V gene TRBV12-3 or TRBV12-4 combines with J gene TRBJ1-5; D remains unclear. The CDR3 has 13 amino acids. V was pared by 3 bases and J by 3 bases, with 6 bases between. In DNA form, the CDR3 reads TGTGCCAGCAGTTTCGGTCACAATCAGCCCCAGCATTTT. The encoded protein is CASSFGHNQPQHF.

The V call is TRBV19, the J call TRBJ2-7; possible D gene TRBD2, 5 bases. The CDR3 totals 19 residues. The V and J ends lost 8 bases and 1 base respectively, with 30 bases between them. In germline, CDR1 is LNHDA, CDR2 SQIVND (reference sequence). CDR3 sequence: CASHTRYSLNLRGSYEQYV. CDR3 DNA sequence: TGTGCCAGTCACACTAGGTATAGCCTAAATTTGCGAGGTTCCTACGAGCAGTACGTC.

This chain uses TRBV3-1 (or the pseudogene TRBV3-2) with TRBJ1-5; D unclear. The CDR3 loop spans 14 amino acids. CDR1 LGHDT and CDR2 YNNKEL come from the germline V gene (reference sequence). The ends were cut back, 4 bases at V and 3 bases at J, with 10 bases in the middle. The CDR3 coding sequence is TGTGCCAGCAGCCCGGGATCCTTCAATCAGCCCCAGCATTTT. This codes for CASSPGSFNQPQHF.

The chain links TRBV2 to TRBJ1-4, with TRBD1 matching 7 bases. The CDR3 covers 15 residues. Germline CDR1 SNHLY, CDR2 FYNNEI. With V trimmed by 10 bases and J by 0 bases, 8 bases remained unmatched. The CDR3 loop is CAITGVSATNEKLFF. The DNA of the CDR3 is TGTGCCATCACAGGGGTTTCGGCAACTAATGAAAAACTGTTTTTT.

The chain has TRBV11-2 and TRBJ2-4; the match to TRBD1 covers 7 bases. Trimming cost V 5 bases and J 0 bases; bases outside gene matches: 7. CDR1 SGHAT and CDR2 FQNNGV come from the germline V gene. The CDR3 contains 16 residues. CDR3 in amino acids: CASSQRGQLAKNIQYF. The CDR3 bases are TGTGCCAGCAGCCAGAGGGGACAGCTAGCCAAAAACATTCAGTACTTC. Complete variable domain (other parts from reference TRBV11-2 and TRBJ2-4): EAGVAQSPRYKIIEKRQSVAFWCNPISGHATLYWYQQILGQGPKLLIQFQNNGVVDDSQLPKDRFSAERLKGVDSTLKIQPAKLEDSAVYLCASSQRGQLAKNIQYFGAGTRLSVL.

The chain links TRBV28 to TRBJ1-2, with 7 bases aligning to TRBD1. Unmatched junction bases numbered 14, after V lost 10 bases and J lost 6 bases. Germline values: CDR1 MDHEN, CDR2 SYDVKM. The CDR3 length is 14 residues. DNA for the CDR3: TGTGCCATCTCGATCGACAGGGAATCGCATGGCTACACCTTC. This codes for CAISIDRESHGYTF.

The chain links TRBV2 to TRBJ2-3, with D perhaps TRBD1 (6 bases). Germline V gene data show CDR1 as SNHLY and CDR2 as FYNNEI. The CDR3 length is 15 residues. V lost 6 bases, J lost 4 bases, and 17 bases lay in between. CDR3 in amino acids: CASSADLGGADTQYF. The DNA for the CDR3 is TGTGCCAGCAGCGCGGACCTTGGGGGCGCAGATACGCAGTATTTT.

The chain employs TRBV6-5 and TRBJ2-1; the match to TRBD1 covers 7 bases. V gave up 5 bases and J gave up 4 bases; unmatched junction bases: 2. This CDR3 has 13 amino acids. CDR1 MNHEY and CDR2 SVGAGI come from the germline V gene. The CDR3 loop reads CASSLGQYNEQFF. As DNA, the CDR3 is TGTGCCAGCAGTCTGGGACAGTACAATGAGCAGTTCTTC.

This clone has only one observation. The chain's CDR3 is CSVDLGQKLFF. The CDR3 DNA follows: TGCAGCGTCGACTTGGGTCAGAAACTGTTTTTT. The chain uses TRBV29-1 and TRBJ1-4; D unresolved. V lost 6 bases and J 11 bases, leaving 13 bases between the germline ends. This CDR3 has 11 residues. Germline CDR1 reads SQVTM; CDR2 reads ANQGSEA. Combining the CDR3 with reference TRBV29-1 and TRBJ1-4 gives the whole variable domain SAVISQKPSRDICQRGTSLTIQCQVDSQVTMMFWYRQQPGQSLTLIATANQGSEATYESGFVIDKFPISRPNLTFSTLTVSNMSPEDSSIYLCSVDLGQKLFFGSGTQLSVL.

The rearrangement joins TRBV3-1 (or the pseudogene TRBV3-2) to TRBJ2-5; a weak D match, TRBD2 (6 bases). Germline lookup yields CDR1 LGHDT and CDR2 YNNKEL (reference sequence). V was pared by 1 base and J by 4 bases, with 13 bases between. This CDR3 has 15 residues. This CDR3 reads CASSQAGRQGETQYF. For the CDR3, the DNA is TGTGCCAGCAGCCAAGCGGGGAGGCAGGGAGAGACCCAGTACTTC.

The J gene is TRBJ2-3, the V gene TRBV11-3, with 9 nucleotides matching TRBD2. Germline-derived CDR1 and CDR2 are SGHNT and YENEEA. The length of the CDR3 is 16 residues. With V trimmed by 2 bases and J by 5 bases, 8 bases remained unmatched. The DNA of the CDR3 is TGTGCCAGCAGCTTACGTCTAGCGGGACTTCAAGATACGCAGTATTTT. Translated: CASSLRLAGLQDTQYF.

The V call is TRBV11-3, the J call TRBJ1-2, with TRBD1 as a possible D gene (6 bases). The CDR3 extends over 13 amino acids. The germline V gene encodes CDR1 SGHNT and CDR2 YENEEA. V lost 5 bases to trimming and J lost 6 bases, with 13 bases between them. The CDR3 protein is CASSAPQGDGYTF. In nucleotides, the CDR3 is TGTGCCAGCAGCGCGCCACAGGGAGATGGCTACACCTTC.

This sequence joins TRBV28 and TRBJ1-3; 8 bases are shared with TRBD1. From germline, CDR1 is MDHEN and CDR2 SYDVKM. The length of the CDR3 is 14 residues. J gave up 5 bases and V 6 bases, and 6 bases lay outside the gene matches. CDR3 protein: CASRPGGARNTIYF. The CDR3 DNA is TGTGCCAGCAGACCAGGGGGCGCGCGAAACACCATATATTTT.

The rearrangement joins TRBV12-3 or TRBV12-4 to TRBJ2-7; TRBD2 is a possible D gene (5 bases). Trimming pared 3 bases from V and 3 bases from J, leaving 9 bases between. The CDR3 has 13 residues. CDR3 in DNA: TGTGCCAGCAGTTTTAGCGTAGACTACGAGCAGTACTTC. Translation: CASSFSVDYEQYF.

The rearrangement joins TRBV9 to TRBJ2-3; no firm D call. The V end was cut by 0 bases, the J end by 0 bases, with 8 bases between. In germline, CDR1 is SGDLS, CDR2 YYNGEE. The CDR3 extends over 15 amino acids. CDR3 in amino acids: CASSVEGGSTDTQYF. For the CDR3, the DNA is TGTGCCAGCAGCGTAGAAGGCGGTAGCACAGATACGCAGTATTTT.

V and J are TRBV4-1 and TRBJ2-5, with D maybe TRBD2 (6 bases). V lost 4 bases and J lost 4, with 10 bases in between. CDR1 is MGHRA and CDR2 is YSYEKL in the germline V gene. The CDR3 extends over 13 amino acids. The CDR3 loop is CASSRGVSETQYF. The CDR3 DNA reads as TGCGCCAGCAGCCGCGGGGTTTCAGAGACCCAGTACTTC.